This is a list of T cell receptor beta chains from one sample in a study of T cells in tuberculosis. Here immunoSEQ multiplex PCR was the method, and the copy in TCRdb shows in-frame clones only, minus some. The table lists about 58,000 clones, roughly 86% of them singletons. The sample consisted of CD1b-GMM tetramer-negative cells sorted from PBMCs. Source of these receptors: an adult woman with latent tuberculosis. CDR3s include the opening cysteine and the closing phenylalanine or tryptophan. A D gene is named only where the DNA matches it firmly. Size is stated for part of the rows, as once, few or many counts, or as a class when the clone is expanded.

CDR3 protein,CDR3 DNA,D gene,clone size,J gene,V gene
CSVGDRVKGYTF,TGCAGCGTTGGGGACAGGGTTAAGGGCTACACCTTC,TRBD1,-,TRBJ1-2,TRBV29-1
CASSLASYEQYF,TGTGCCAGCAGCTTGGCGAGCTACGAGCAGTACTTC,-,once,TRBJ2-7,TRBV5-6
CASSYGQGSTDTQYF,TGTGCCAGCAGTTACGGGCAGGGTAGCACAGATACGCAGTATTTT,-,-,TRBJ2-3,TRBV6-6
CASSLSGTPGYEQYF,TGTGCCAGTAGCTTGTCCGGGACACCAGGCTACGAGCAGTACTTC,-,-,TRBJ2-7,TRBV19
CVSESTQDRGHEQYF,TGTGTCAGCGAATCAACCCAGGACAGGGGCCACGAGCAGTACTTC,TRBD1,-,TRBJ2-7,TRBV7-9
CASSYVGGAGELFF,TGTGCCAGCAGTTATGTGGGAGGGGCCGGGGAGCTGTTTTTT,TRBD2,-,TRBJ2-2,TRBV27
CASSRTFRGTDTQYF,TGTGCCAGTAGTAGGACATTCAGGGGTACAGATACGCAGTATTTT,-,-,TRBJ2-3,TRBV19
CASSFRQMNTEAFF,TGTGCCAGCAGCTTCCGACAGATGAACACTGAAGCTTTCTTT,-,-,TRBJ1-1,TRBV7-9
CASSAGQHYEQYF,TGCGCCAGCAGCGCAGGACAGCACTACGAGCAGTACTTC,-,once,TRBJ2-7,TRBV5-1
CASSLVRDYGYTF,TGTGCCAGCAGCCTCGTTCGGGACTATGGCTACACCTTC,-,few,TRBJ1-2,TRBV7-9
CASSVARSSYNEQFF,TGTGCCAGCAGCGTCGCTAGGAGCTCCTACAATGAGCAGTTCTTC,-,-,TRBJ2-1,TRBV7-2
CAGTYRESETQYF,TGTGCCGGGACTTACCGGGAGTCAGAGACCCAGTACTTC,-,-,TRBJ2-5,TRBV6-1
CASSRLLAPLYNNEQFF,TGCGCCAGCAGCCGACTTCTAGCGCCCCTTTATAACAATGAGCAGTTCTTC,-,-,TRBJ2-1,TRBV4-1
CASSSGHSYEQYF,TGTGCCAGCAGCTCGGGACACTCCTACGAGCAGTACTTC,-,-,TRBJ2-7,TRBV6-1